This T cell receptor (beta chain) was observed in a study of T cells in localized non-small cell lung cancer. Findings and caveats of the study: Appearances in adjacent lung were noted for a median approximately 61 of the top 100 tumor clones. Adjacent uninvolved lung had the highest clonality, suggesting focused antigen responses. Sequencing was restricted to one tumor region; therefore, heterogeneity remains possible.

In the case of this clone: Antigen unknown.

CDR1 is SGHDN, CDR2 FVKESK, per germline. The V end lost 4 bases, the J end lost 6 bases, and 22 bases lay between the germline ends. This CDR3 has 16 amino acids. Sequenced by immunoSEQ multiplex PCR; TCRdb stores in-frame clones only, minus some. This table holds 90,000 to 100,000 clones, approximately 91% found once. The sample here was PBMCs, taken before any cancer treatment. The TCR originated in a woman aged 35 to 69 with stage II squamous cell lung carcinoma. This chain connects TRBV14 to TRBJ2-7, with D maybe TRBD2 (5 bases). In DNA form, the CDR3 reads TGTGCCAGCAGCCGAAGAGGAACTCCCCGTGAGGGCGAGCAGTACTTC. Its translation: CASSRRGTPREGEQYF.